The 8 T cell receptor beta chains reported below all come from one sample, sequenced in a study of T cell changes during pregnancy in multiple sclerosis. Only in-frame clones appear in the TCRdb table, and some are missing; sequencing was by immunoSEQ multiplex PCR. Of about 30,000 clones listed, over 85% are singletons. Sequenced here: CD4+ T cells from peripheral blood mononuclear cells, sampled in the second trimester of pregnancy. These receptors all come from a female donor in good health, enrolled as a control in a pregnancy study.

The chain links TRBV19 to TRBJ2-4; TRBD1 is a possible D gene (7 bases). Germline values: CDR1 LNHDA, CDR2 SQIVND (reference sequence). Trimming pared 11 bases from V and 3 bases from J, leaving 20 bases between. The CDR3 has 15 residues. In DNA, the CDR3 is TGTGCCCAGGGGGGTGCCGGGACAGACAAAAACATTCAGTACTTC. Its protein product is CAQGGAGTDKNIQYF. The entire variable domain, with the rest obtained from reference TRBV19 and TRBJ2-4, is as follows: DGGITQSPKYLFRKEGQNVTLSCEQNLNHDAMYWYRQDPGQGLRLIYYSQIVNDFQKGDIAEGYSVSREKKESFPLTVTSAQKNPTAFYLCAQGGAGTDKNIQYFGAGTRLSVL.

V is TRBV29-1 and J is TRBJ1-2; D may be TRBD1 (6 bases). The CDR3 runs 12 residues. Germline CDR1 SQVTM, CDR2 ANQGSEA. Trimming stripped 7 bases from V and 7 bases from J, with 16 bases between. CDR3 sequence (DNA): TGCAGCGCCCAAGGGGGGGCGAGTGGCTACACCTTC. This codes for CSAQGGASGYTF.

This clone was seen a few times. This chain connects TRBV2 to TRBJ1-1; D is unclear. Trimming pared 2 bases from V and 7 bases from J, leaving 5 bases between. The CDR3 covers 11 residues. Germline V CDR1 and CDR2: SNHLY, FYNNEI. The CDR3 reads CASSERLEAFF. The DNA of the CDR3 is TGTGCCAGCAGTGAACGACTTGAAGCTTTCTTT.

The V gene is TRBV19, the J gene TRBJ2-2, with TRBD2 matching over 8 bases. The CDR3 consists of 15 residues. The germline CDR1 and CDR2 sequences are LNHDA and SQIVND (reference sequence). Trimming at V came to 5 bases and at J to 0 bases, leaving 2 bases not matched to a gene. This CDR3 is CASSRAGANTGELFF. The CDR3 DNA is TGTGCCAGTAGTCGAGCGGGGGCGAACACCGGGGAGCTGTTTTTT.

The CDR3 region has the DNA TGTGCCAGCAGTTTATCGGGGACTAGCCCCACAGATACGCAGTATTTT. Protein: CASSLSGTSPTDTQYF. V is TRBV27 and J is TRBJ2-3, with 9 bases matching TRBD2. Per the germline V gene, CDR1 is MNHEY and CDR2 is SMNVEV (reference sequence). The ends lost 0 bases at V and 2 bases at J; junction bases unmatched: 3. The CDR3 loop spans 16 amino acids.

V is TRBV7-9 and J is TRBJ1-4; D remains ambiguous. CDR3 length: 15 amino acids. CDR1 and CDR2 from the germline V gene are SEHNR and FQNEAQ (reference sequence). V lost 1 base to trimming and J lost 7 bases, with 13 bases between them. In nucleotides, the CDR3 is TGTGCCAGCAGCTTAGAGTGGGCTGTTTTTGAAAAACTGTTTTTT. Its protein product is CASSLEWAVFEKLFF.

The J gene is TRBJ1-3, the V gene TRBV6-4; D not resolved. The CDR3 extends over 15 amino acids. Trimming pared 0 bases from V and 1 base from J, leaving 7 bases between. Germline V gives CDR1 MRHNA, CDR2 SNTAGT. The chain's CDR3 is CASSDSGRSGNTIYF. CDR3 nucleotides: TGTGCCAGCAGTGACTCGGGGAGGTCTGGAAACACCATATATTTT.

The V and J genes are TRBV30 and TRBJ2-3; 7 bases map to TRBD2. The V segment lost 4 bases and the J segment 4 bases; nucleotides outside the gene matches: 17. This CDR3 has 17 amino acids. CDR1 and CDR2 (germline): GTSNPN, SVGIG (reference sequence). Here the CDR3 reads CAWINSGLVGGSDTQYF. DNA of the CDR3: TGTGCCTGGATTAATAGCGGACTAGTGGGGGGGTCAGATACGCAGTATTTT.